This T cell receptor beta chain was retrieved from a study of blood T cell repertoires in COVID-19. The germline V gene encodes CDR1 SEHNR and CDR2 FQNEAQ (reference sequence). V lost 5 bases and J lost 6; bases outside the gene matches: 12. This CDR3 contains 17 residues. Original analysis: The assay estimated nucleated cells by amplifying reference gene primers. Method: immunoSEQ multiplex PCR; TCRdb's copy keeps in-frame clones and lacks some. For V, J and clone size, that table is used; D and trimming come from the DNA. The table shows around 45,000 clones, with over 70% occurring only once. The V gene is TRBV7-9, the J gene TRBJ2-2; 10 bases are a match to TRBD1. Sequenced input: peripheral blood. This receptor was taken from a woman between 55 and 75 years old with acute or convalescent COVID-19. CDR3 protein: CASSPGDRGVFAGELFF. CDR3 bases: TGTGCCAGCAGCCCGGGGGACAGGGGAGTTTTCGCCGGGGAGCTGTTTTTT.